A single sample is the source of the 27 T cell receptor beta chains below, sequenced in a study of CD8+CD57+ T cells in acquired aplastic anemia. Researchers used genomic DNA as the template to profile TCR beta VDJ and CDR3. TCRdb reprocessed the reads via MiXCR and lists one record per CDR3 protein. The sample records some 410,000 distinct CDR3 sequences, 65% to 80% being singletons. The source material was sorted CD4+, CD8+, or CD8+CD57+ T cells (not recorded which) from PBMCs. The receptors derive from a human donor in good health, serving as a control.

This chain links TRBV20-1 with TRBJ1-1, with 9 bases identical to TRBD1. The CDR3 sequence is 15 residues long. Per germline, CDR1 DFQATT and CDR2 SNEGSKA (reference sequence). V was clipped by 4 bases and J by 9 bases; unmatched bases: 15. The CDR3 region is CSATSGTGSLLKAFF. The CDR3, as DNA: TGCAGTGCTACGTCCGGGACAGGGTCCCTGCTGAAAGCTTTCTTT.

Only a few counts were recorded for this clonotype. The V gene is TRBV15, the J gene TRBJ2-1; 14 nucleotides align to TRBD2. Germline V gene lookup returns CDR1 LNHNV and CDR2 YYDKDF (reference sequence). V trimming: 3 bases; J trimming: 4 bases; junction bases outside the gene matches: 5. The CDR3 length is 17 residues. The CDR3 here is CATSSTGLAGGYNEQFF. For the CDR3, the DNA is TGTGCCACCAGCAGCACCGGACTAGCGGGGGGATACAATGAGCAGTTCTTC.

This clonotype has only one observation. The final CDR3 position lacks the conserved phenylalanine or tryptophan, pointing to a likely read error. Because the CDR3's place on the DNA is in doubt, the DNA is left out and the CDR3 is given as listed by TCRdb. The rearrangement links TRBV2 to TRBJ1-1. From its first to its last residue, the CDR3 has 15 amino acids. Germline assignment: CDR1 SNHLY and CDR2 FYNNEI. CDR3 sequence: CASATGEGNQPQHFG.

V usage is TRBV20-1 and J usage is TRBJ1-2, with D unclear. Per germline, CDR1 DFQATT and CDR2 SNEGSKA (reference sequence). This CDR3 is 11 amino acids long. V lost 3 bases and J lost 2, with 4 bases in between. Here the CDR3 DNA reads TGCAGTGCTAGTTCGAACTATGGCTACACCTTC. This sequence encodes CSASSNYGYTF.

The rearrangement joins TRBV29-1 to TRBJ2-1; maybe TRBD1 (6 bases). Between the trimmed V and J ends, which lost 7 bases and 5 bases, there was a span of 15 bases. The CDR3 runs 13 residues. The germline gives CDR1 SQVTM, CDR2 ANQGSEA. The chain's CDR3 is CSADTGSDNEQFF. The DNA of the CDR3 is TGCAGCGCTGATACAGGGTCGGACAATGAGCAGTTCTTC.

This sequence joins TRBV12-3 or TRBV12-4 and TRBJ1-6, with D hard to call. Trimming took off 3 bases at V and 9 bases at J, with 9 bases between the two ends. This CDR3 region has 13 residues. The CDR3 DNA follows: TGTGCCAGCAGTTTTCGGGTATCTTCACCCCTCCACTTT. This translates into CASSFRVSSPLHF.

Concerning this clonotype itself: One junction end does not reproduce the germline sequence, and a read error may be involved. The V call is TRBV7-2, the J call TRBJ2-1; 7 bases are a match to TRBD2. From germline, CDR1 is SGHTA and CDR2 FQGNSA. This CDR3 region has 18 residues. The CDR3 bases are TGCGCCAGCAGCGCGGAGGTTAACAGCGGGGTTAACTACAATGAGCAGTTCTTC. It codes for CASSAEVNSGVNYNEQFF.

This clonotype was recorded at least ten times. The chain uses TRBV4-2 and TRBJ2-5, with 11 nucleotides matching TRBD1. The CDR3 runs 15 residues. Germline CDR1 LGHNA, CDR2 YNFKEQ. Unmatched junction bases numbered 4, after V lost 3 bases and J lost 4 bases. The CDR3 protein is CASSHRTGGLETQYF. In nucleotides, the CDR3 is TGTGCCAGCAGCCATCGGACAGGGGGCTTAGAGACCCAGTACTTC.

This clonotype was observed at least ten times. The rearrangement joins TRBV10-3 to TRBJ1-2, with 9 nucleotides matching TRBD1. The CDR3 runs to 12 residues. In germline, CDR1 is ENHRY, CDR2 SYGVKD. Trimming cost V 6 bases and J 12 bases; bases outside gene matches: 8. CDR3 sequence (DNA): TGTGCCATCAGCCGGGACAGGGAGTTTGACACCTTC. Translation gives CAISRDREFDTF.

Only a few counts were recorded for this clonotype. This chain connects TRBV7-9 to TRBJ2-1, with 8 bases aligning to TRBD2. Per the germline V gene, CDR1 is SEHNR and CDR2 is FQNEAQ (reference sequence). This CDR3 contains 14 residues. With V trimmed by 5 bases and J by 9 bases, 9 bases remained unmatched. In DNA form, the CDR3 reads TGTGCCAGCAGCGTGCCGGGACTAGTTACTGAGCAGTTCTTC. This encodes CASSVPGLVTEQFF.

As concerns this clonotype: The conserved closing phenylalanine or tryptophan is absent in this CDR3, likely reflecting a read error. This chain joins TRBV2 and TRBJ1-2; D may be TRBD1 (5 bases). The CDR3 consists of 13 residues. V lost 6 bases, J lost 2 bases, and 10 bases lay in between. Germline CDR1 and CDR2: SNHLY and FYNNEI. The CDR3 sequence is CASRTVENYGYTS. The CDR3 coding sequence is TGTGCCAGCAGGACAGTAGAGAACTATGGCTACACCTCC.

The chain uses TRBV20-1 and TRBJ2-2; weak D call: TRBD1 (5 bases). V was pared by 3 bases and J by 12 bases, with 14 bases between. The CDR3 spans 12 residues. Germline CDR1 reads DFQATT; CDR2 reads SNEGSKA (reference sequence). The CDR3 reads CSASREETQLFF. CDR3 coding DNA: TGCAGTGCTAGCAGGGAAGAGACGCAGCTGTTTTTT.

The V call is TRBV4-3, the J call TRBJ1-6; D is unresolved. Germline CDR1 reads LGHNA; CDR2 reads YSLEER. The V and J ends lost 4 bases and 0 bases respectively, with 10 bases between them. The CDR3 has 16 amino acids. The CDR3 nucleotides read TGCGCCAGCAGCCTTGAGGACCGCTCCTATAATTCACCCCTCCACTTT. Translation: CASSLEDRSYNSPLHF.

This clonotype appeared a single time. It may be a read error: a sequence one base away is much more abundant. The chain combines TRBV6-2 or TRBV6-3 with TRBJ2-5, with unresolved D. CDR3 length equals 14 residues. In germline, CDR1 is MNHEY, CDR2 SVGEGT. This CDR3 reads CANSSFSRQETQYF. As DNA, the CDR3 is TGTGCCAACAGTTCGTTTAGCCGGCAAGAGACCCAGTACTTC.

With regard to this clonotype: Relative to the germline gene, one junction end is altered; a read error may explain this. Written as DNA, the CDR3 is TGTGCTAGCAGCTTAGAGGCTAGCGGGTCCGCACAGTTC. Translated: CASSLEASGSAQF. The chain is built from TRBV7-7 and TRBJ2-1; 8 bases line up with TRBD2. This CDR3 has 13 amino acids. Germline values: CDR1 SSHAT, CDR2 FNYEAQ (reference sequence). Filled out from reference TRBV7-7 and TRBJ2-1, the complete variable domain reads GAGVSQSPRYKVTKRGQDVTLRCDPISSHATLYWYQQALGQGPEFLTYFNYEAQPDKSGLPSDRFSAERPEGSISTLTIQRTEQRDSAMYRCASSLEASGSAQFGPGTRLTVL.

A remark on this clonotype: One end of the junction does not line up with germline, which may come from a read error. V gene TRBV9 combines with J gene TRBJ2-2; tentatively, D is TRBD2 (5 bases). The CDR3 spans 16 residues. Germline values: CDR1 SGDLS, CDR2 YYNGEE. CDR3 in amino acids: CASSVLAGENTGELFF. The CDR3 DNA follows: TGTGCCAGCAGTGTTCTGGCGGGTGAGAACACGGGGGAGCTGTTTTTT.

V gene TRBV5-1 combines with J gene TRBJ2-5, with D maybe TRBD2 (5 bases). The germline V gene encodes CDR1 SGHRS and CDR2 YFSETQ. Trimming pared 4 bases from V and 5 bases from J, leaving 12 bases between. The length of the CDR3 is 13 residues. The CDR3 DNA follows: TGCGCCAGCAGCCCGGTAGCGCACGAGACCCAGTACTTC. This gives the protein CASSPVAHETQYF.

In DNA, the CDR3 is TGTGCCAGCAGCGTAGAGGTGGAAGAGAACAATCAGTCTTTCTTT. Protein sequence: CASSVEVEENNQSFF. The V gene is TRBV9, the J gene TRBJ1-1; D ambiguous. This CDR3 contains 15 residues. Germline CDR1 is SGDLS and CDR2 is YYNGEE. Trimming removed 0 bases from V and 12 bases from J, with 21 bases in between.

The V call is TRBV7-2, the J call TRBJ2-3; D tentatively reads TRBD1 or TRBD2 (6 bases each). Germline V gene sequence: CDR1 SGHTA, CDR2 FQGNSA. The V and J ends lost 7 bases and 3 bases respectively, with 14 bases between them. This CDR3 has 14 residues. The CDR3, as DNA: TGTGCCAGCAACCGGGGGCCAGATACAGATACGCAGTATTTT. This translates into CASNRGPDTDTQYF.

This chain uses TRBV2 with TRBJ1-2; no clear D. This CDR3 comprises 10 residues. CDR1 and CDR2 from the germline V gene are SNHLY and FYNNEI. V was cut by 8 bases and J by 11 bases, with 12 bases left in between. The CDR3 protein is CASGFDQYTF. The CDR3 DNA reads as TGTGCCAGCGGATTTGACCAATACACCTTC. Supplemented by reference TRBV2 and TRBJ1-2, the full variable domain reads EPEVTQTPSHQVTQMGQEVILRCVPISNHLYFYWYRQILGQKVEFLVSFYNNEISEKSEIFDDQFSVERPDGSNFTLKIRSTKLEDSAMYFCASGFDQYTFGSGTRLTVV.

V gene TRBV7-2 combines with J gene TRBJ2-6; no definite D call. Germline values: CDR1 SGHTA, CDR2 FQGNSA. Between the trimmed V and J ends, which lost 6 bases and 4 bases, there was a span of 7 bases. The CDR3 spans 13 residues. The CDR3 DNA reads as TGTGCCAGCAGTAACACAGGGGCCAACGTCCTGACTTTC. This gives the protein CASSNTGANVLTF.

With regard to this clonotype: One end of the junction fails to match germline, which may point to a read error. CDR3 region: CASSVDHGKQPQHF. The CDR3 nucleotides are TGTGCCAGCAGCGTAGACCATGGAAAGCAGCCCCAGCACTTT. The V call is TRBV2, the J call TRBJ1-5; D gene ambiguous. Germline CDR1 SNHLY, CDR2 FYNNEI. This CDR3 region has 14 residues.

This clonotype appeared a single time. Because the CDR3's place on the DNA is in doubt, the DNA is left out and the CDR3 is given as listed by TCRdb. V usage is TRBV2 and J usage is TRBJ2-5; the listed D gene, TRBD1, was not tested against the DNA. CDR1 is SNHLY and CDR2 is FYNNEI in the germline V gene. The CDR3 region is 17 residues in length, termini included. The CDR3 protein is CASSLTTGPGHPQHFGF.

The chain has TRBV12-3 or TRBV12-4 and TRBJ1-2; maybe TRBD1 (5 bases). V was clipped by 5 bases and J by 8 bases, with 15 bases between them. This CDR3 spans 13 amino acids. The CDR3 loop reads CASSVAGTAGYTF. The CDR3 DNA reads TGTGCCAGCAGTGTGGCAGGGACGGCGGGCTACACCTTC.

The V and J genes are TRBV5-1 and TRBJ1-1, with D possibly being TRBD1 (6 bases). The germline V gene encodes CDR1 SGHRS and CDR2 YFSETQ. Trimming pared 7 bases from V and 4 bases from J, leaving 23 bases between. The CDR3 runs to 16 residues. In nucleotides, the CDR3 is TGCGCCAGCCGCGTAGGGGGGCGCGGTTCGGTCACTGAAGCTTTCTTT. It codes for CASRVGGRGSVTEAFF.

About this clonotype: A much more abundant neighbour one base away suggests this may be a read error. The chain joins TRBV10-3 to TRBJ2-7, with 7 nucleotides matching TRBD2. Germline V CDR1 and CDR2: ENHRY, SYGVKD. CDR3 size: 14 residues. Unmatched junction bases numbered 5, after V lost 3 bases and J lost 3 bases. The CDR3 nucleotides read TGTGCCATCAGTGAACATGGCGGGGGCTACGAGCAGTACTTC. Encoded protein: CAISEHGGGYEQYF.

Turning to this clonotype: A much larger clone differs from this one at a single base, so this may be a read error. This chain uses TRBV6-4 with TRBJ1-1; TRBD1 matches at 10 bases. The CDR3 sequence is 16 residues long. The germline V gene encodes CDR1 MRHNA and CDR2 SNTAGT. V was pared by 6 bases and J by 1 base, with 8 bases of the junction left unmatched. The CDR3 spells CASRFGTGVRNTEAFF. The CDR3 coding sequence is TGTGCCAGCAGATTCGGGACAGGGGTCCGGAACACTGAAGCTTTCTTT.